Following are 24 T cell receptor beta chains from one sample sequenced in a study of lung T cells in sarcoidosis with Löfgren's syndrome. Via MiXCR, TCRdb re-called the reads, giving one row per CDR3 protein. The sample has just under 20,000 distinct CDR3 sequences, less than 25% seen once. Sequenced material: CD4+ T cells from PBMCs. The receptors derive from a human donor with sarcoidosis (Löfgren's syndrome or another form), or a control subject (not recorded which).

This clonotype was detected only once. With a much larger clone just one base away, this may be a read error. The chain links TRBV5-8 to TRBJ2-1; TRBD2 matches 10 bases. The germline CDR1 and CDR2 sequences are SGHTS and YDEGEE. There are 15 residues in the CDR3. This CDR3 reads CASSLIPSGRTERFF. For the CDR3, the DNA is TGTGCCAGCAGCTTGATTCCTAGCGGGAGAACTGAGCGGTTCTTC.

This clonotype was counted many times. J is TRBJ1-1 and V is TRBV6-1; 9 nucleotides match TRBD1. The CDR3 length is 16 residues. Germline V gene sequence: CDR1 MNHNS, CDR2 SASEGT. V shed 5 bases and J 1 base; nucleotides not matched to a gene: 8. CDR3 in amino acids: CASSHGQGRGNTEAFF. CDR3 sequence (DNA): TGTGCCAGCAGTCATGGACAGGGGAGGGGGAACACTGAAGCTTTCTTT.

This clonotype has only a few counts. The CDR3 coding sequence is TGCAGCGTTGATGGACAGGGGGCGCCCCGGAAGTTCTTC. It yields the protein CSVDGQGAPRKFF. This chain joins TRBV29-1 and TRBJ2-1, with 11 bases matching TRBD1. The CDR3 covers 13 residues. CDR1 SQVTM and CDR2 ANQGSEA come from the germline V gene. The V segment lost 3 bases and the J segment 14 bases; nucleotides outside the gene matches: 9.

By its share, this clonotype is medium-sized. Here the CDR3 DNA reads TGTGCCAGCAGTGTAAGGGTTGGCATTGGTTCACCCCTCCACTTT. This translates into CASSVRVGIGSPLHF. The chain links TRBV6-1 to TRBJ1-6; unclear D gene. The CDR3 consists of 15 residues. The germline V gene encodes CDR1 MNHNS and CDR2 SASEGT. V was trimmed by 4 bases and J by 9 bases, leaving 16 bases between them.

This clonotype has a count of ten or more. V usage is TRBV12-3 or TRBV12-4 and J usage is TRBJ2-7; D may be TRBD1 (6 bases). The V and J ends lost 7 bases and 1 base respectively, with 23 bases between them. CDR3 size: 17 residues. For the CDR3, the DNA is TGTGCCAGCACCAAACAAGGAGGAGACAGGCGATCCTACGAGCAGTACTTC. Translated: CASTKQGGDRRSYEQYF.

In this sample, this clonotype turned up many times. The chain combines TRBV28 with TRBJ2-2, with 8 bases aligning to TRBD1. The trim removed 10 bases at V and 4 bases at J, leaving 8 bases unmatched. This CDR3 comprises 14 residues. CDR1 MDHEN and CDR2 SYDVKM come from the germline V gene. CDR3 coding DNA: TGTGCCACCCAGGGGGCGGGAAGCACCGGGGAGCTGTTTTTT. It encodes CATQGAGSTGELFF.

This clonotype was detected many times. The CDR3: CASSLRQGRLSEQYF. CDR3 nucleotide sequence: TGCGCCAGCAGCTTACGACAGGGACGTCTTAGCGAGCAGTACTTC. This chain joins TRBV5-1 and TRBJ2-7; 7 bases fit TRBD1. CDR3 length: 15 amino acids. Germline values: CDR1 SGHRS, CDR2 YFSETQ. The trim removed 2 bases at V and 6 bases at J, leaving 11 bases unmatched.

By share of the sample, this clonotype is medium-sized. V is TRBV6-1 and J is TRBJ2-3; 7 positions match TRBD2. The V gene's germline CDR1 is MNHNS and CDR2 SASEGT. V lost 7 bases and J lost 0; bases outside the gene matches: 4. The CDR3 extends over 14 amino acids. CDR3 DNA: TGTGCCAGCAAAGCGGGGTTCAGCACAGATACGCAGTATTTT. Encoded protein: CASKAGFSTDTQYF.

This clonotype has ten or more counts. The CDR3 DNA reads as TGCAGCGTTGCTAGACAGGGGATGAACACTGAAGCTTTCTTT. Translation: CSVARQGMNTEAFF. This chain joins TRBV29-1 and TRBJ1-1, with TRBD1 matching 8 bases. The germline V gene has CDR1 SQVTM and CDR2 ANQGSEA. The CDR3 consists of 14 residues. V was clipped by 4 bases and J by 0 bases; unmatched bases: 4.

A note on this clonotype: The junction does not match germline at one end; this may be a read error. This chain joins TRBV11-2 and TRBJ1-1; 7 positions match TRBD1. The CDR3 length is 13 residues. The germline CDR1 and CDR2 sequences are SGHAT and FQNNGV. CDR3 bases: TGTGCCGGCAGCTTAACCGGGACAGCCGAAGCTTTCTTT. Amino acids: CAGSLTGTAEAFF.

This clonotype was seen at least ten times. The chain is built from TRBV28 and TRBJ1-4; D unclear. The CDR3 totals 16 residues. Germline CDR1 MDHEN, CDR2 SYDVKM. V lost 8 bases, J lost 3 bases, and 19 bases lay in between. The CDR3 here is CASVRGGSGSNEKLFF. The CDR3 DNA reads as TGTGCCAGCGTCCGGGGTGGCTCGGGCTCTAATGAAAAACTGTTTTTT. Filled out from reference TRBV28 and TRBJ1-4, the complete variable domain reads DVKVTQSSRYLVKRTGEKVFLECVQDMDHENMFWYRQDPGLGLRLIYFSYDVKMKEKGDIPEGYSVSREKKERFSLILESASTNQTSMYLCASVRGGSGSNEKLFFGSGTQLSVL.

This clonotype was found many times. The chain has TRBV18 and TRBJ2-1, with 7 bases matching TRBD2. In germline, CDR1 is KGHSH, CDR2 LQKENI. After removal of 2 bases from V and 0 bases from J, the junction contained 4 bases not matched to a gene. The CDR3 consists of 16 residues. CDR3 coding DNA: TGTGCCAGCTCACCAAAAGCGGGAAGCTCCTACAATGAGCAGTTCTTC. Protein: CASSPKAGSSYNEQFF. The variable domain in full, completed from reference TRBV18 and TRBJ2-1, reads NAGVMQNPRHLVRRRGQEARLRCSPMKGHSHVYWYRQLPEEGLKFMVYLQKENIIDESGMPKERFSAEFPKEGPSILRIQQVVRGDSAAYFCASSPKAGSSYNEQFFGPGTRLTVL.

At least ten counts were recorded for this clonotype. The chain is built from TRBV18 and TRBJ1-5, with unresolved D. Trimming shortened V by 0 bases and J by 4 bases, and 10 bases separated the two germline ends. Germline-derived CDR1 and CDR2 are KGHSH and LQKENI. This CDR3 spans 15 amino acids. CDR3 coding DNA: TGTGCCAGCTCACCACCTCCGAGCCTAAATCAGCCCCAGCATTTT. Residues: CASSPPPSLNQPQHF.

This clonotype was observed a handful of times. The chain is built from TRBV2 and TRBJ1-5, with D unclear. Trimming left V 3 bases short and J 3 bases short, with 9 bases between. The CDR3 consists of 14 residues. Looked up from germline, CDR1 is SNHLY and CDR2 is FYNNEI. CDR3 protein: CASSEWGPNQPQHF. The CDR3 DNA is TGTGCCAGCAGTGAGTGGGGTCCCAATCAGCCCCAGCATTTT.

In this sample, this clonotype turned up many times. V is TRBV28 and J is TRBJ1-5; the D gene is possibly TRBD1 (6 bases). This CDR3 has 15 amino acids. V shed 6 bases and J shed 0 bases, with 12 bases lying between them. CDR1 is MDHEN and CDR2 is SYDVKM in the germline V gene. CDR3 sequence reads: CASRRTVNSNQPQHF. Written as DNA, the CDR3 is TGTGCCAGCAGGCGGACAGTAAATAGCAATCAGCCCCAGCATTTT. The variable domain in full, with the rest retrieved from reference TRBV28 and TRBJ1-5, is DVKVTQSSRYLVKRTGEKVFLECVQDMDHENMFWYRQDPGLGLRLIYFSYDVKMKEKGDIPEGYSVSREKKERFSLILESASTNQTSMYLCASRRTVNSNQPQHFGDGTRLSIL.

This clonotype was observed many times. The J gene is TRBJ2-3, the V gene TRBV7-8; 13 bases map to TRBD2. This CDR3 region has 17 residues. Germline loops: CDR1 SGHVS, CDR2 FQNEAQ. Losses at the gene ends were 5 bases for V and 1 base for J; bases not matched to a gene: 6. The DNA of the CDR3 is TGTGCCAGCAGCCCCTGGACTAGCGGGAGTGGCACAGATACGCAGTATTTT. Translation gives CASSPWTSGSGTDTQYF.

The table lists this clonotype with many counts. This chain uses TRBV11-2 with TRBJ2-5, with D perhaps TRBD1 (5 bases). The CDR3 covers 13 residues. Germline V CDR1 and CDR2: SGHAT, FQNNGV. The V end lost 7 bases, the J end lost 3 bases, and 12 bases lay between the germline ends. The chain's CDR3 is CASKLGREETQYF. The CDR3 DNA sequence: TGTGCCAGCAAACTGGGCAGGGAAGAGACCCAGTACTTC.

This clonotype was observed many times. The chain employs TRBV10-2 and TRBJ2-3; the D is unclear. Trimming took off 2 bases at V and 2 bases at J, with 8 bases between the two ends. Germline V CDR1 and CDR2: WSHSY, SAAADI. The CDR3 totals 14 residues. This chain's CDR3 is CASSELGITDTQYF. CDR3 in DNA: TGCGCCAGCAGTGAGCTGGGGATCACAGATACGCAGTATTTT.

This clonotype is a singleton in its sample. A read error may explain this, as a much larger clone is one base away. The V and J genes are TRBV2 and TRBJ1-4, with 8 bases identical to TRBD1. Trimming cost V 4 bases and J 8 bases; bases outside gene matches: 6. Looked up from germline, CDR1 is SNHLY and CDR2 is FYNNEI. The CDR3 has 14 residues. The CDR3 DNA sequence: TGTGCCAGCAGTGGGGACAGGCGGAGGGAAAAACTGTTTTTT. Translating gives CASSGDRRREKLFF.

This clonotype was recorded at least ten times. The genes are TRBV19 and TRBJ2-1; TRBD2 is a possible D gene (6 bases). V lost 5 bases, J lost 0 bases, and 14 bases lay in between. Germline V lookup: CDR1 LNHDA, CDR2 SQIVND (reference sequence). The CDR3 sequence is 16 residues long. CDR3 sequence (DNA): TGTGCCAGTAGTCCCCGGGGGATTAGCTCCTACAATGAGCAGTTCTTC. This translates into CASSPRGISSYNEQFF. Together with reference TRBV19 and TRBJ2-1, the CDR3 gives the full variable domain: DGGITQSPKYLFRKEGQNVTLSCEQNLNHDAMYWYRQDPGQGLRLIYYSQIVNDFQKGDIAEGYSVSREKKESFPLTVTSAQKNPTAFYLCASSPRGISSYNEQFFGPGTRLTVL.

CDR3 sequence (DNA): TGCAGCGTTACTGGACAGGGGAGGGGCTACACCTTC. Encoded protein: CSVTGQGRGYTF. This rearrangement joins TRBV29-1 to TRBJ1-2; TRBD1 matches 9 bases. With 5 bases clipped from V and 8 bases from J, the junction kept 6 bases outside the gene matches. This CDR3 contains 12 residues. Germline lookup yields CDR1 SQVTM and CDR2 ANQGSEA.

Judged by abundance, this clonotype is medium-sized. The chain has TRBV25-1 and TRBJ1-1, with TRBD1 identical over 8 bases. The CDR3 sequence is 15 residues long. The germline V gene has CDR1 MGHDK and CDR2 SYGVNS. J lost 2 bases, V lost 4 bases, and 6 bases had no gene match. The CDR3 nucleotides read TGTGCCAGCAGTGTAGGGGACAGGCCCAACACTGAAGCTTTCTTT. This translates into CASSVGDRPNTEAFF.

Turning to this clonotype: A much bigger clone sits one base away, suggesting this may be a read error. This chain links TRBV7-9 with TRBJ1-1; D gene uncertain. The germline V gene encodes CDR1 SEHNR and CDR2 FQNEAQ (reference sequence). The CDR3 length is 12 residues. Trimming left V 7 bases short and J 7 bases short, with 13 bases between. CDR3 nucleotide sequence: TGTGCCAGCACCCATAAGGTGGTTGAAGCTTTCTTT. It translates to CASTHKVVEAFF.

This clonotype was observed many times. This sequence joins TRBV4-2 and TRBJ1-2; 10 bases agree with TRBD1. Germline V gene sequence: CDR1 LGHNA, CDR2 YNFKEQ. V trimming: 0 bases; J trimming: 10 bases; junction bases outside the gene matches: 5. The CDR3 contains 14 residues. CDR3 sequence reads: CASSQEEGQGTYTF. CDR3 coding DNA: TGTGCCAGCAGCCAAGAAGAGGGACAGGGGACCTACACCTTC.